Listed here are 5 T cell receptor beta chains from one sample, sequenced in a study of shared clonotypes between healthy human individuals. Repertoires were generated with immunoSEQ multiplex PCR, while TCRdb's copy carries only in-frame clones and drops some. This table holds about 1.4 million clones, roughly 96% found once. Sequencing was carried out using naive CD4+ T cells sorted from blood. The subset: CD45RA+ positively selected. The source of these receptors is a man aged 25-40 years in good health.

The chain combines TRBV5-5 with TRBJ1-5, with D hard to call. V dropped 4 bases and J dropped 5 bases, with 10 bases sitting between them. From germline, CDR1 is SGHKS and CDR2 YYEKEE (reference sequence). The CDR3 has 13 residues. In nucleotides, the CDR3 is TGTGCCAGCAGCGACCATCGCGATCAGCCCCAGCATTTT. It specifies CASSDHRDQPQHF.

This chain joins TRBV28 and TRBJ1-2, with D perhaps TRBD1 (5 bases). The ends were cut back, 4 bases at V and 0 bases at J, with 12 bases in the middle. The CDR3 has 15 residues. From germline, CDR1 is MDHEN and CDR2 SYDVKM. The CDR3 here is CASSSSGRPNYGYTF. The CDR3 region has the DNA TGTGCCAGCAGTTCGTCAGGGAGGCCTAACTATGGCTACACCTTC.

The chain uses TRBV7-9 and TRBJ2-7; D possibly matches TRBD1 or TRBD2 (6 bases each). The germline V gene has CDR1 SEHNR and CDR2 FQNEAQ (reference sequence). The ends were cut back, 9 bases at V and 7 bases at J, with 19 bases in the middle. The CDR3 consists of 13 residues. The chain's CDR3 is CASIKVGGGEQYF. The CDR3 bases are TGTGCCAGTATAAAGGTCGGGGGCGGGGAGCAGTACTTC.

This clone was seen a single time. The rearrangement joins TRBV28 to TRBJ1-5, with D hard to call. Germline V CDR1 and CDR2: MDHEN, SYDVKM. V was shortened by 8 bases and J by 4 bases, with 12 bases between the two germline ends. This CDR3 has 13 residues. For the CDR3, the DNA is TGTGCCAGCGACGAGACCGGGAATCAGCCCCAGCATTTT. Protein sequence: CASDETGNQPQHF.

V is TRBV5-1 and J is TRBJ2-1, with a tentative D call TRBD1 (6 bases). Between the trimmed V and J ends, which lost 0 bases and 7 bases, there was a span of 14 bases. Germline values: CDR1 SGHRS, CDR2 YFSETQ. This CDR3 spans 15 amino acids. The chain's CDR3 is CASSLAVRGGNEQFF. The CDR3, as DNA: TGCGCCAGCAGCTTGGCAGTCAGGGGTGGGAATGAGCAGTTCTTC. Based on the CDR3 plus reference TRBV5-1 and TRBJ2-1, the full variable domain is KAGVTQTPRYLIKTRGQQVTLSCSPISGHRSVSWYQQTPGQGLQFLFEYFSETQRNKGNFPGRFSGRQFSNSRSEMNVSTLELGDSALYLCASSLAVRGGNEQFFGPGTRLTVL.